One T cell receptor (beta chain) is described in this entry. Antigen specificity is unknown. This sample was included in a study of CD8+ T cells in alopecia areata. RNA, once extracted, was reverse transcribed into cDNA for use as the sequencing template. Measured with immunoSEQ multiplex PCR; TCRdb has only the in-frame clones, and not every one. The data show a few hundred thousand clones, around two fifths seen once. Findings and caveats of the study: Resident alphabeta T cells of normal skin are also sequenced in scalp samples. Scalp clonality, together with expanded CD8+ clones among the top 100, fell significantly with tofacitinib.

Treatment specified: oral pan-JAK inhibitor, 5-10 mg twice daily. This sequence was found in a human donor with alopecia areata. This specimen was CD4+ T cells sorted from blood, taken between weeks 30 and 35, from a patient treated with tofacitinib.

The CDR3, as DNA: TGCGCCAGCAGCTTAACGACGGCTATGCGAGGCTACACCTTC. This encodes CASSLTTAMRGYTF. This sequence joins TRBV5-1 and TRBJ1-2; unclear D gene. The length of the CDR3 is 14 residues. In germline, CDR1 is SGHRS, CDR2 YFSETQ. Trimming stripped 2 bases from V and 8 bases from J, with 16 bases between.